A single T cell receptor (beta chain) is shown here with its context. Trimming took 0 bases from V and 6 from J; bases not matched to a gene: 14. The CDR3 is 18 amino acids. CDR1 and CDR2 (germline): SGHVS, FNYEAQ. This sample was included in a study of blood T cell repertoires in COVID-19. The wider study: Whether acute or convalescent, the COVID-19 samples came from the United States, Italy and Spain.

This table comes from immunoSEQ multiplex PCR, and its TCRdb copy is limited to in-frame clones, with some not included. The table has some 250,000 clones, more than 75% seen once; the top ten hold about 3.1%. The chain is built from TRBV7-6 and TRBJ2-1; 7 nucleotides match TRBD2. Sequenced: peripheral blood. The receptor was derived from a woman in her twenties or thirties who had recovered from COVID-19. The CDR3 region has the DNA TGTGCCAGCAGCTTAGCCGCAGGACTAGAAGGATACGGCAATGAGCAGTTCTTC. This translates into CASSLAAGLEGYGNEQFF.